Listed below are T cell receptor beta chains from one sample, sequenced in a study of blood T cell repertoires in COVID-19. The data were produced by immunoSEQ multiplex PCR, yet TCRdb's version contains in-frame clones alone and is incomplete. The sample carries a few hundred thousand clones, 70% to 90% recorded once. The sequenced material came from peripheral blood. Source of these receptors: a man aged 18 to 30 who had recovered from COVID-19. CDR3s include the opening cysteine and the closing phenylalanine or tryptophan. D genes are given only for firm matches.

CDR3nt: TGTGCCAGCTCACCGCTGACAGGGGCTGCCGGGGAGCTGTTTTTT
CDR3aa: CASSPLTGAAGELFF
j_gene: TRBJ2-2
d_gene: TRBD1
v_gene: TRBV18

CDR3nt: TGTGCCAGCAGCAAGACTAGCGGGGTCTACGAGCAGTACTTC
CDR3aa: CASSKTSGVYEQYF
j_gene: TRBJ2-7
d_gene: TRBD2
v_gene: TRBV6-5

CDR3nt: TGTGCCAGCAGTACCACGGGGGGGCCGCGATACGAGCAGTACTTC
CDR3aa: CASSTTGGPRYEQYF
j_gene: TRBJ2-7
d_gene: TRBD2
v_gene: TRBV6-5

CDR3nt: TGTGCCAGCATCCGGAGTCGGACAGGGAGATTGAGGGACACTGAAGCTTTCTTT
CDR3aa: CASIRSRTGRLRDTEAFF
j_gene: TRBJ1-1
d_gene: TRBD1
v_gene: TRBV2

CDR3nt: TGTGCCAGCAGCTTGGACGCGGACAGGGTAAAAGGTGGCTACACCTTC
CDR3aa: CASSLDADRVKGGYTF
j_gene: TRBJ1-2
d_gene: TRBD1
v_gene: TRBV5-4

CDR3nt: TGTGCCAGCAGTGGCTGGCAGAACACTGAAGCTTTCTTT
CDR3aa: CASSGWQNTEAFF
j_gene: TRBJ1-1
d_gene: -
v_gene: TRBV2

CDR3nt: TGCAGCGTTGAAGGGGCTGTGGCCAACGTCCTGACTTTC
CDR3aa: CSVEGAVANVLTF
j_gene: TRBJ2-6
d_gene: -
v_gene: TRBV29-1

CDR3nt: TGTGCCAGTAGTCACGTCCAGGGGGACACCGGGGAGCTGTTTTTT
CDR3aa: CASSHVQGDTGELFF
j_gene: TRBJ2-2
d_gene: TRBD1
v_gene: TRBV19

CDR3nt: TGCGCCAGCAGCCCTCCCCTCCGCTATGGCTACACCTTC
CDR3aa: CASSPPLRYGYTF
j_gene: TRBJ1-2
d_gene: -
v_gene: TRBV4-1

CDR3nt: TGTGCCAGCAGTTTCCGGGGGGAGGGTGAAAAACTGTTTTTT
CDR3aa: CASSFRGEGEKLFF
j_gene: TRBJ1-4
d_gene: -
v_gene: TRBV6-6

CDR3nt: TGTGCCAGCAGCCACGCGTCCGGGACTAGCGGGGGGGAGACCCAGTACTTC
CDR3aa: CASSHASGTSGGETQYF
j_gene: TRBJ2-5
d_gene: TRBD2
v_gene: TRBV3-1/TRBV3-2

CDR3nt: TGTGCCAGCAGCGATCCAGGGGCGAACACCGGGGAGCTGTTTTTT
CDR3aa: CASSDPGANTGELFF
j_gene: TRBJ2-2
d_gene: -
v_gene: TRBV2

CDR3nt: TGTGCCAGCAGCTTAGCGTCAGGATATAGGACTGAAGCTTTCTTT
CDR3aa: CASSLASGYRTEAFF
j_gene: TRBJ1-1
d_gene: -
v_gene: TRBV7-9

CDR3nt: TGTGCCAGCAGCCCCACCCCCCTAGTGGGAGAGACCCAGTACTTC
CDR3aa: CASSPTPLVGETQYF
j_gene: TRBJ2-5
d_gene: -
v_gene: TRBV7-2

CDR3nt: TGTGCCAGCAGTTTACGATCGGACAGCTCCTACGAGCAGTACTTC
CDR3aa: CASSLRSDSSYEQYF
j_gene: TRBJ2-7
d_gene: -
v_gene: TRBV27

CDR3nt: TGCAGCGTTGAAGTTTGGAGTGTGCGAGGCGAGCAGTACTTC
CDR3aa: CSVEVWSVRGEQYF
j_gene: TRBJ2-7
d_gene: -
v_gene: TRBV29-1

CDR3nt: TGTGCTAGCAGCTCCTGGACAGGCGGCACCGGGGAGCTGTTTTTT
CDR3aa: CASSSWTGGTGELFF
j_gene: TRBJ2-2
d_gene: TRBD1
v_gene: TRBV7-7

CDR3nt: TGTGCCAGCAGCATAACAGGTCCTAATGAAAAACTGTTTTTT
CDR3aa: CASSITGPNEKLFF
j_gene: TRBJ1-4
d_gene: -
v_gene: TRBV11-2

CDR3nt: TGTGCCAGCAGCGCGGGGACGGTTTACGAGCAGTACTTC
CDR3aa: CASSAGTVYEQYF
j_gene: TRBJ2-7
d_gene: -
v_gene: TRBV7-8

CDR3nt: TGTGCCAGCAGCTCAACTCCCCCTGGGGCATCAGATACGCAGTATTTT
CDR3aa: CASSSTPPGASDTQYF
j_gene: TRBJ2-3
d_gene: -
v_gene: TRBV7-3

CDR3nt: TGTGCCAGCAGTTACCTGGCTAGCGGCACAGATACGCAGTATTTT
CDR3aa: CASSYLASGTDTQYF
j_gene: TRBJ2-3
d_gene: -
v_gene: TRBV6-5

CDR3nt: TGTGCCAGCAGCCCTGGGGGCAGCTATGGCTACACCTTC
CDR3aa: CASSPGGSYGYTF
j_gene: TRBJ1-2
d_gene: -
v_gene: TRBV12-3/TRBV12-4

CDR3nt: TGTGCCAGCAGGTCCTCGGACAGCTACGAGCAGTACTTC
CDR3aa: CASRSSDSYEQYF
j_gene: TRBJ2-7
d_gene: -
v_gene: TRBV25-1

CDR3nt: TGTGCCAGCAGCCAATATCCCGGGACTGAAGCTTTCTTT
CDR3aa: CASSQYPGTEAFF
j_gene: TRBJ1-1
d_gene: -
v_gene: TRBV3-1/TRBV3-2

CDR3nt: TGCGCCAGCAGCCCCCAAGCTCAGACAGGGCTCTATGGCTACACCTTC
CDR3aa: CASSPQAQTGLYGYTF
j_gene: TRBJ1-2
d_gene: TRBD1
v_gene: TRBV4-3

CDR3nt: TGTGCCAGCAGCTTTCTCGGGACTCTTACTACAGATACGCAGTATTTT
CDR3aa: CASSFLGTLTTDTQYF
j_gene: TRBJ2-3
d_gene: -
v_gene: TRBV7-9

CDR3nt: TGCGCCAGCAAGGGGCAGCGGGAGAGGCCCTACGAGCAGTACTTC
CDR3aa: CASKGQRERPYEQYF
j_gene: TRBJ2-7
d_gene: TRBD2
v_gene: TRBV10-1

CDR3nt: TGTGCCAGCAGCCTCCAGGGGTCCTACAATGAGCAGTTCTTC
CDR3aa: CASSLQGSYNEQFF
j_gene: TRBJ2-1
d_gene: -
v_gene: TRBV7-3

CDR3nt: TGTGCCACTTCGGTAGCCTACAATGAGCAGTTCTTC
CDR3aa: CATSVAYNEQFF
j_gene: TRBJ2-1
d_gene: -
v_gene: TRBV5-4

CDR3nt: TGTGCCAGTAGTATCCAGAAATATAGCAATCAGCCCCAGCATTTT
CDR3aa: CASSIQKYSNQPQHF
j_gene: TRBJ1-5
d_gene: -
v_gene: TRBV19

CDR3nt: TGTGCCAGTAGTTGGCTCGGGGGGTTCAACACTGAAGCTTTCTTT
CDR3aa: CASSWLGGFNTEAFF
j_gene: TRBJ1-1
d_gene: -
v_gene: TRBV19

CDR3nt: TGTGCCAGCAGCTTTGGACTAGCGGGAGAGGAGCATGAGCAGTTCTTC
CDR3aa: CASSFGLAGEEHEQFF
j_gene: TRBJ2-1
d_gene: TRBD2
v_gene: TRBV3-1/TRBV3-2

CDR3nt: TGTGCCCACAGGGGGCGAGATTCACCCCTCCACTTT
CDR3aa: CAHRGRDSPLHF
j_gene: TRBJ1-6
d_gene: TRBD1
v_gene: TRBV30

CDR3nt: TGTGCCAGAAGCAATGAGGCAACTCAACTTAGGGAGACCCAGTACTTC
CDR3aa: CARSNEATQLRETQYF
j_gene: TRBJ2-5
d_gene: -
v_gene: TRBV5-3

CDR3nt: TGTGCCAGCAGTTACTCGTGGGACAGGGGTAGCTATGGCTACACCTTC
CDR3aa: CASSYSWDRGSYGYTF
j_gene: TRBJ1-2
d_gene: TRBD1
v_gene: TRBV6-5

CDR3nt: TGTGCCAGCAGCCCACGGGGGGAGGTCTACAATGAGCAGTTCTTC
CDR3aa: CASSPRGEVYNEQFF
j_gene: TRBJ2-1
d_gene: TRBD2
v_gene: TRBV7-8

CDR3nt: TGTGCCATCAGGTCTCACCTGGAGTCCTATGGCTACACCTTC
CDR3aa: CAIRSHLESYGYTF
j_gene: TRBJ1-2
d_gene: -
v_gene: TRBV10-3

CDR3nt: TGTGCCAGCCGGGGCGGGATCCCGGATGAGCAGTTCTTC
CDR3aa: CASRGGIPDEQFF
j_gene: TRBJ2-1
d_gene: -
v_gene: TRBV2

CDR3nt: TGCAGCGTCCAGGGTGTTTATGGCTACACCTTC
CDR3aa: CSVQGVYGYTF
j_gene: TRBJ1-2
d_gene: -
v_gene: TRBV29-1

CDR3nt: TGTGCCAGCAGTTCCCTAGCGGGAGGGCCTAGTGAGACCCAGTACTTC
CDR3aa: CASSSLAGGPSETQYF
j_gene: TRBJ2-5
d_gene: TRBD2
v_gene: TRBV6-5

CDR3nt: TGTGCCAGCAGCCAAGGAGGGAACTATGGCTACACCTTC
CDR3aa: CASSQGGNYGYTF
j_gene: TRBJ1-2
d_gene: -
v_gene: TRBV14

CDR3nt: TGTGCCAGCAGCACCCGTTTTTTCAGCTCCTACGAGCAGTACTTC
CDR3aa: CASSTRFFSSYEQYF
j_gene: TRBJ2-7
d_gene: -
v_gene: TRBV6-2/TRBV6-3

CDR3nt: TGTGCCAGCAGCCAGGCAGGGCTTCAAGAGACCCAGTACTTC
CDR3aa: CASSQAGLQETQYF
j_gene: TRBJ2-5
d_gene: -
v_gene: TRBV4-2

CDR3nt: TGTGCCAGCAGTTACGTAGGGCAGGGAGGGGTCACTGAAGCTTTCTTT
CDR3aa: CASSYVGQGGVTEAFF
j_gene: TRBJ1-1
d_gene: -
v_gene: TRBV6-5

CDR3nt: TGTGCCAGTGGTCCTAGCTCGGAGACCCAGTACTTC
CDR3aa: CASGPSSETQYF
j_gene: TRBJ2-5
d_gene: -
v_gene: TRBV6-5